This T cell receptor (beta chain) appears in the sequencing data of a study of cytomegalovirus exposure and HLA in healthy donors. The 120-subject validation cohort, separate from the roughly 700-subject first cohort, included the donors. The CDR3 has 15 amino acids. Germline trimming cut 5 bases from V and 8 bases from J; bases unmatched to any gene: 8. Germline CDR1 reads MNHEY; CDR2 reads SVGAGI. Assay used: immunoSEQ multiplex PCR; TCRdb lists only in-frame clones, some missing. There are roughly 300,000 clones in the sample; roughly 88% occur only once, and around 0.84% lies in the top ten. Study-wide results and limits: Most TCR sequences proved rare, with some public TCRs found in many donors.

With respect to this clone: Its antigen is currently unknown.

Sequenced sample: PBMCs. This sequence joins TRBV6-5 and TRBJ2-1, with TRBD1 identical over 11 bases. This TCR derives from a woman younger than 35 in good health and CMV-seronegative. CDR3 coding DNA: TGTGCCAGCAGTGGCCGGGACAGGGGGGTCTATGAGCAGTTCTTC. This encodes CASSGRDRGVYEQFF.